The entry below gives a single T cell receptor (beta chain) sequence along with its context. Patients who underwent sequencing had shown CD8+CD57+ cell expansion by flow cytometry. According to the study, genomic DNA was the template for TCR beta VDJ and CDR3 profiling. A single record per CDR3 protein comes from TCRdb applying MiXCR to the reads. The data contain approximately 130,000 distinct CDR3 sequences, approximately 36% of them singletons. V was trimmed by 2 bases and J by 9 bases, leaving 5 bases between them. CDR3 length: 11 amino acids. CDR1 SGHTA and CDR2 FQGNSA come from the germline V gene. This entry comes from a study of CD8+CD57+ T cells in acquired aplastic anemia. Study in general: Sorted CD4+ and CD8+ cells yielded DNA averaging around 3 ug.

Sequencing was done on a sample of sorted CD4+, CD8+, or CD8+CD57+ T cells (not recorded which) from PBMCs. This sequence was found in a human donor with aplastic anemia. The rearrangement joins TRBV7-2 to TRBJ2-1; no clear D. CDR3 DNA sequence: TGTGCCAGCAGCTTAAACAGTGAGCAGTTCTTC. It encodes CASSLNSEQFF.